The rows below give T cell receptor beta chains drawn from one sample of a study of cytomegalovirus exposure and HLA in healthy donors. Method: immunoSEQ multiplex PCR; TCRdb's copy keeps in-frame clones and lacks some. The sample has some 150,000 clones, around 80% seen once. Sequenced: PBMCs. The receptors here all came from a male donor in good health and CMV-seronegative. Both conserved end residues are part of each CDR3. Each record gives: D gene, V gene, clone size, J gene, CDR3 protein, CDR3 DNA. A D gene is named only where the DNA matches it firmly. Some rows have no size entry. The others give once, few or many, or a class for an expanded clone.

TRBD1,TRBV27,-,TRBJ2-7,CASSRPWTGGAYEQYF,TGTGCCAGCAGTAGACCTTGGACAGGGGGCGCCTACGAGCAGTACTTC
-,TRBV5-1,-,TRBJ2-5,CASSRAGGQETQYF,TGCGCCAGCAGCAGAGCAGGGGGGCAAGAGACCCAGTACTTC
-,TRBV5-1,-,TRBJ2-5,CASSLVGDPVETQYF,TGCGCCAGCAGCTTGGTAGGGGATCCGGTAGAGACCCAGTACTTC
-,TRBV19,-,TRBJ2-1,CASRTLEGHNEQFF,TGTGCCAGTAGGACGTTGGAGGGGCACAATGAGCAGTTCTTC
-,TRBV11-2,-,TRBJ2-2,CASSLESSTGELFF,TGTGCCAGCAGCTTAGAGTCCAGCACCGGGGAGCTGTTTTTT
-,TRBV7-2,once,TRBJ2-5,CASSLTQNAGTQYF,TGTGCCAGCAGCTTAACTCAAAACGCGGGGACCCAGTACTTC
TRBD1,TRBV18,-,TRBJ1-1,CASSLGQGTSTEAFF,TGTGCCAGCTCACTAGGACAGGGAACGTCGACTGAAGCTTTCTTT
-,TRBV7-3,-,TRBJ2-1,CASSSRRQESYNEQFF,TGTGCCAGCAGCTCCCGTAGACAGGAGTCTTACAATGAGCAGTTCTTC
-,TRBV30,-,TRBJ1-1,CAWSPGGNAEAFF,TGTGCCTGGAGTCCGGGAGGGAACGCTGAAGCTTTCTTT
-,TRBV6-6,-,TRBJ2-7,CASSYLEGRGYEQYF,TGTGCCAGCAGTTATTTGGAGGGGAGAGGCTACGAGCAGTACTTC
TRBD1,TRBV4-2,-,TRBJ2-5,CASSQSLTGGKETQYF,TGTGCCAGCAGCCAATCATTGACAGGGGGCAAAGAGACCCAGTACTTC
-,TRBV11-3,-,TRBJ2-1,CASSLDRSGLKDEQFF,TGTGCCAGCAGCTTAGATCGGAGCGGCCTTAAGGATGAGCAGTTCTTC
TRBD2,TRBV13,few,TRBJ2-7,CASSFGGMSSYEQYF,TGTGCCAGCAGCTTCGGGGGGATGAGCTCCTACGAGCAGTACTTC
TRBD2,TRBV4-3,-,TRBJ2-4,CASSQEYSGRVAKNIQYF,TGCGCCAGCAGCCAAGAATACAGCGGGAGGGTAGCCAAAAACATTCAGTACTTC
TRBD1,TRBV20-1,-,TRBJ1-1,CSARDRAFAFF,TGCAGTGCTAGGGACAGGGCCTTCGCTTTCTTT
TRBD1,TRBV19,-,TRBJ1-5,CASSIVTGVNQPQHF,TGTGCCAGTAGTATCGTGACAGGGGTCAATCAGCCCCAGCATTTT
-,TRBV6-6,-,TRBJ2-7,CASSYSRSLSYEQYF,TGTGCCAGCAGTTACTCGCGAAGTCTCTCCTACGAGCAGTACTTC
TRBD2,TRBV28,-,TRBJ2-7,CASSPLAGGVREQYF,TGTGCCAGCAGCCCACTAGCGGGAGGGGTTCGCGAGCAGTACTTC
-,TRBV11-2,-,TRBJ2-5,CASSFDAQIYGETQYF,TGTGCCAGCAGCTTCGACGCCCAAATCTACGGGGAGACCCAGTACTTC
TRBD1,TRBV9,-,TRBJ1-1,CASSVMDRPTEAFF,TGTGCCAGCAGCGTAATGGACAGGCCGACGGAAGCTTTCTTT
-,TRBV15,-,TRBJ2-1,CATSRDMEGNEQFF,TGTGCCACCAGCAGAGATATGGAGGGCAATGAGCAGTTCTTC
-,TRBV6-6,-,TRBJ1-3,CASSYSQGFGNTIYF,TGTGCCAGCAGTTACTCCCAGGGTTTCGGAAACACCATATATTTT
-,TRBV7-9,few,TRBJ1-1,CASSLYSNTEAFF,TGTGCCAGCAGCTTATATTCCAACACTGAAGCTTTCTTT
-,TRBV4-3,-,TRBJ2-1,CASSQDGRGWDEQFF,TGCGCCAGCAGCCAAGATGGACGGGGGTGGGATGAGCAGTTCTTC
TRBD1,TRBV6-6,-,TRBJ2-5,CASSYGGQGEETQYF,TGTGCCAGCAGTTACGGAGGACAGGGGGAAGAGACCCAGTACTTC
-,TRBV7-9,-,TRBJ2-3,CASSYAGADTQYF,TGTGCCAGCAGTTATGCCGGGGCAGATACGCAGTATTTT
-,TRBV25-1,-,TRBJ1-4,CASSGLSKLFF,TGTGCCAGCAGCGGGTTATCAAAACTGTTTTTT
-,TRBV27,once,TRBJ2-7,CASSLVAGYEQYF,TGTGCCAGCAGTTTAGTTGCAGGCTACGAGCAGTACTTC
-,TRBV20-1,-,TRBJ2-5,CSASGSETQYF,TGCAGTGCTAGCGGGAGTGAGACCCAGTACTTC
TRBD1,TRBV5-4,-,TRBJ1-3,CASSLTGAGGNTIYF,TGTGCCAGCAGCTTGACAGGGGCAGGGGGAAACACCATATATTTT
TRBD2,TRBV7-2,-,TRBJ2-7,CASSYRTSGIAYEQYF,TGTGCCAGCAGTTATCGGACTAGCGGGATTGCCTACGAGCAGTACTTC
TRBD2,TRBV19,-,TRBJ2-1,CASSILAGGLNEQFF,TGTGCCAGTAGTATTCTAGCGGGGGGGCTGAATGAGCAGTTCTTC
TRBD2,TRBV2,-,TRBJ2-1,CASSLAGQEQFF,TGTGCCAGCAGTCTAGCGGGACAGGAGCAGTTCTTC
-,TRBV2,-,TRBJ1-2,CASRLGDNMGYYGYTF,TGTGCCAGCAGACTAGGGGACAACATGGGGTACTATGGCTACACCTTC
-,TRBV11-1,-,TRBJ2-2,CASSLGGGLNTGELFF,TGTGCCAGCAGCTTAGGGGGGGGCCTCAACACCGGGGAGCTGTTTTTT
TRBD1,TRBV7-9,-,TRBJ1-2,CASSLEQGEVYGYTF,TGTGCCAGCAGCTTAGAACAGGGGGAGGTCTATGGCTACACCTTC
-,TRBV2,-,TRBJ2-2,CASRSYGTGELFF,TGTGCCAGCCGGAGCTATGGCACCGGGGAGCTGTTCTTT
TRBD1,TRBV5-1,-,TRBJ2-7,CASSLLGQINEQYF,TGCGCCAGCAGCTTGCTGGGACAGATCAACGAGCAGTACTTC
TRBD1,TRBV7-3,once,TRBJ2-5,CASSDPMTGKETQYF,TGTGCCAGCAGTGACCCTATGACAGGGAAAGAGACCCAGTACTTC
-,TRBV9,-,TRBJ2-1,CASSVGGDSYNEQFF,TGTGCCAGCAGCGTTGGCGGTGACAGCTACAATGAGCAGTTCTTC
-,TRBV2,few,TRBJ2-7,CASSEWGLGGDEQYF,TGTGCCAGCAGTGAATGGGGACTCGGCGGGGACGAGCAGTACTTC
TRBD2,TRBV28,few,TRBJ2-7,CASSPVSGRNFYEQYF,TGTGCCAGCAGTCCCGTTAGCGGGAGAAATTTCTACGAGCAGTACTTC
-,TRBV28,-,TRBJ1-5,CASSLFRNQPQHF,TGTGCCAGCAGTTTATTCCGGAATCAGCCCCAGCATTTT
-,TRBV9,-,TRBJ1-2,CASSVSRQNHGYTF,TGTGCCAGCAGCGTATCGCGGCAGAATCATGGCTACACCTTC
-,TRBV2,-,TRBJ1-2,CASSEAGNYGYTF,TGTGCCAGCAGTGAGGCGGGTAACTATGGCTACACCTTC
-,TRBV19,-,TRBJ1-1,CASSISQGNTEAFF,TGTGCCAGTAGTATAAGCCAGGGGAACACTGAAGCTTTCTTT
-,TRBV10-3,-,TRBJ1-2,CAITPSGTNNYGYTF,TGTGCCATCACGCCGTCCGGGACTAATAACTATGGCTACACCTTC
TRBD2,TRBV5-1,-,TRBJ2-2,CASSLSSTSGGTGELFF,TGCGCCAGCAGCTTGTCGAGTACTAGCGGAGGGACCGGGGAGCTGTTTTTT
TRBD1,TRBV7-2,-,TRBJ1-4,CASSRTGFNEKLFF,TGTGCCAGCAGCCGGACAGGATTTAATGAAAAACTGTTTTTT
TRBD1,TRBV18,-,TRBJ2-7,CASSPGTGHSYEQYF,TGTGCCAGCTCACCGGGGACAGGGCACTCCTACGAGCAGTACTTC